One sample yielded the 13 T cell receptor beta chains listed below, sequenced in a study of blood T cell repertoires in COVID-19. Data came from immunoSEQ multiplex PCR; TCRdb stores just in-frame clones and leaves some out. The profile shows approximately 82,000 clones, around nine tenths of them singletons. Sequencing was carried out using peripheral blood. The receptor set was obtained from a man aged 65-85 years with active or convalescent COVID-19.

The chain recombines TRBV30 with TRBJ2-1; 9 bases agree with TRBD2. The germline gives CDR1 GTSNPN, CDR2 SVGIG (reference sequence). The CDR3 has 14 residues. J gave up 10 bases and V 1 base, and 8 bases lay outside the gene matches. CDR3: CAWSGTSAHREQFF. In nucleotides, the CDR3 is TGTGCCTGGAGTGGGACTAGCGCACACCGGGAGCAGTTCTTC. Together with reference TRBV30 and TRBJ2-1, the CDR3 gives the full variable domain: SQTIHQWPATLVQPVGSPLSLECTVEGTSNPNLYWYRQAAGRGLQLLFYSVGIGQISSEVPQNLSASRPQDRQFILSSKKLLLSDSGFYLCAWSGTSAHREQFFGPGTRLTVL.

The CDR3 DNA sequence: TGTGCCAGCAGCCTCCCAGGGGAACAGCCCCAGCATTTT. Protein product: CASSLPGEQPQHF. The chain is built from TRBV3-1 (or the pseudogene TRBV3-2) and TRBJ1-5, with a possible D match to TRBD1 (6 bases). Trimming removed 4 bases at V and 7 bases at J, with 11 bases between. This CDR3 contains 13 residues. CDR1 and CDR2 (germline): LGHDT, YNNKEL (reference sequence).

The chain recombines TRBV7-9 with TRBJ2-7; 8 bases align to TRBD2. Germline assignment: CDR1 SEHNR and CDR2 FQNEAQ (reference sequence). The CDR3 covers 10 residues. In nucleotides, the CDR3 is TGTGTAGCGGGAACCTACGAGCAGTACTTC. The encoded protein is CVAGTYEQYF.

This CDR3 is CAHSREGNEKLFF. The CDR3 coding sequence is TGTGCCCATTCACGGGAAGGAAATGAAAAACTGTTTTTT. The chain is built from TRBV6-6 and TRBJ1-4; D uncertain. This CDR3 has 13 amino acids. CDR1 is MNHNY, CDR2 SVGAGI, per germline (reference sequence). Between the trimmed V and J ends, which lost 11 bases and 5 bases, there was a span of 15 bases.

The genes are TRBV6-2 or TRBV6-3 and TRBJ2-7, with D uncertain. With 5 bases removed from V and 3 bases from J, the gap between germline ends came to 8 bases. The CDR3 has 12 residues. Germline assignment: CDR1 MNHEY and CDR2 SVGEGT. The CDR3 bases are TGTGCCAGCAGTGACACAAGCTACGAGCAGTACTTC. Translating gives CASSDTSYEQYF.

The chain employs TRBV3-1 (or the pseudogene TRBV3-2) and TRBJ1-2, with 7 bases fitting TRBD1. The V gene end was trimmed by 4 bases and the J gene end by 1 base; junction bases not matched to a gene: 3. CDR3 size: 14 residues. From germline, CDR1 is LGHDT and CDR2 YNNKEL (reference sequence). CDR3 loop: CASSRGQSNYGYTF. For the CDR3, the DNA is TGTGCCAGCAGCCGGGGACAGAGTAACTATGGCTACACCTTC.

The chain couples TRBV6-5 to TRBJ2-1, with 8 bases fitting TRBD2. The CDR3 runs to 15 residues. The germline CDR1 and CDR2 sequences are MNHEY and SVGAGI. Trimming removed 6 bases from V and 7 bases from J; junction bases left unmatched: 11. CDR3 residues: CASRPLTSGDNEQFF. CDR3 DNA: TGTGCCAGCAGACCCCTTACTAGCGGAGATAATGAGCAGTTCTTC.

The chain's CDR3 is CASSLGTSGNSEQFF. DNA for the CDR3: TGTGCCAGCAGCTTGGGGACTAGCGGGAATAGTGAGCAGTTCTTC. The J gene is TRBJ2-1, the V gene TRBV5-4, with TRBD2 identical over 12 bases. Germline V gene lookup returns CDR1 SGHNT and CDR2 YYREEE (reference sequence). Trimming took 0 bases from V and 9 from J; bases not matched to a gene: 4. CDR3 size: 15 residues.

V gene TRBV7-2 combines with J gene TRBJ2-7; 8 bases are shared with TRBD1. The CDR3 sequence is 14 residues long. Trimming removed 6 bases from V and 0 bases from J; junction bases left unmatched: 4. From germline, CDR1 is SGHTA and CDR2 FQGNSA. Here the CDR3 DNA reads TGTGCCAGCAGGGGACAGGTAAACTCCTACGAGCAGTACTTC. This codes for CASRGQVNSYEQYF.

For the CDR3, the DNA is TGTGCCATCAGTGAGGCGCGGTTCGAGCAGTACTTC. As protein: CAISEARFEQYF. V is TRBV10-3 and J is TRBJ2-7; no clear D. The germline gives CDR1 ENHRY, CDR2 SYGVKD. CDR3 size: 12 residues. Trimming stripped 2 bases from V and 6 bases from J, with 8 bases between.

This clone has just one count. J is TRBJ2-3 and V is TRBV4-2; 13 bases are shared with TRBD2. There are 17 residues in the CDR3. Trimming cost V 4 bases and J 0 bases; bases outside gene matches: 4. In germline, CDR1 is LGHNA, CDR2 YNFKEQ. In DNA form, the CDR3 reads TGTGCCAGCAGCCGAGGACTAGCGGGAGCTAGCACAGATACGCAGTATTTT. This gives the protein CASSRGLAGASTDTQYF.

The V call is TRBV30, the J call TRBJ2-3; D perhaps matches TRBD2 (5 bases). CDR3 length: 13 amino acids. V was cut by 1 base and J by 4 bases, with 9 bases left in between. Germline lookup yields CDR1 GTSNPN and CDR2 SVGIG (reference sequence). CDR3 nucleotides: TGTGCCTGGAGTGGGGGAGCTGCAGATACGCAGTATTTT. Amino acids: CAWSGGAADTQYF. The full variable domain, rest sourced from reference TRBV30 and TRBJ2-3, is SQTIHQWPATLVQPVGSPLSLECTVEGTSNPNLYWYRQAAGRGLQLLFYSVGIGQISSEVPQNLSASRPQDRQFILSSKKLLLSDSGFYLCAWSGGAADTQYFGPGTRLTVL.

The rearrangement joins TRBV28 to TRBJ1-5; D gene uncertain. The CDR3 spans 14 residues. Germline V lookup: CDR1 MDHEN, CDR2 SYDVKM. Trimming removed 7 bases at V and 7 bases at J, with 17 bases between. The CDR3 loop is CASTGWAFGQPQHF. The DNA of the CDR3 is TGTGCCAGCACGGGGTGGGCTTTTGGGCAGCCCCAGCATTTT.